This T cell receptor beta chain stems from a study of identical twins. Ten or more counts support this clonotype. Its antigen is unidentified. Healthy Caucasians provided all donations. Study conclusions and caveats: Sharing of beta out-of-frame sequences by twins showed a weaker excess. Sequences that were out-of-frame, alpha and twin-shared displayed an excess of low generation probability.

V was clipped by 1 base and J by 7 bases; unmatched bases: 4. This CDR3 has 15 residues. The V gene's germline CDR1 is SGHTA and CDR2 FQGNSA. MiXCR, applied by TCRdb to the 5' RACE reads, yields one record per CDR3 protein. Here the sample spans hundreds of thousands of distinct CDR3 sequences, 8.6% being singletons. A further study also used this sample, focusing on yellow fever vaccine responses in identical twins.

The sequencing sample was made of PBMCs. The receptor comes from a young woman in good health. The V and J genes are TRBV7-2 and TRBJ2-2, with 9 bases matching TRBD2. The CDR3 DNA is TGTGCCAGCAGCTTAGGGAGCGGGGGGTACGGGGAGCTGTTTTTT. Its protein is CASSLGSGGYGELFF.